This T cell receptor beta chain was sequenced for a study of blood T cell repertoires in COVID-19. Study information: Samples taken during acute and convalescent COVID-19 were collected in the United States, Italy and Spain. T cells, B-cell-depleted T cells, or PBMCs provided the cDNA or gDNA that served as material.

CDR3 size: 16 residues. Original methodology: Using reference gene primer amplification, nucleated cell counts were estimated. Sequencing was performed with immunoSEQ multiplex PCR; in TCRdb, only in-frame clones are kept and a portion is missing. That table is the source of V, J and clone size, and D and trimming were worked out from the DNA. The sample lists roughly 220,000 clones, around 82% occurring once. The sequence was obtained from a woman aged 55-75 years with acute or convalescent COVID-19. Sample: peripheral blood. The rearrangement links TRBV1 to TRBJ2-3; the table gives TRBD1 as D, unverified against the DNA. TRBV1 is a recognized pseudogene. CDR3 in amino acids: CTSSQNYRGPTDTQYF. In DNA, the CDR3 is TGCACCAGCAGCCAAAATTACAGGGGGCCCACAGATACGCAGTATTTT.